This TCR beta chain was identified in a study of OX40 agonist ivuxolimab in advanced cancers. CDR3 length: 14 amino acids. The trim removed 4 bases at V and 8 bases at J, leaving 6 bases unmatched. Germline-derived CDR1 and CDR2 are MGHRA and YSYEKL. Some clones are missing from TCRdb's copy, which holds only in-frame ones; the method was immunoSEQ multiplex PCR. The table has some 11,000 clones, more than 60% seen once. The specimen was CD4+ or CD8+ T cells sorted from blood, collected in a trial of the OX40 agonist ivuxolimab. The sequence derives from an adult with an advanced solid tumor such as melanoma, head and neck, liver or kidney cancer. The chain carries TRBV4-1 and TRBJ1-2, with 11 bases identical to TRBD1. The CDR3 DNA sequence: TGCGCCAGCAGCCTGCGGGACAGGGGGTCGGGCTACACCTTC. This codes for CASSLRDRGSGYTF.